The 20 T cell receptor beta chains listed next were all sequenced from one sample in a study of T cells after yellow fever vaccination. TCRdb independently ran MiXCR on the 5' RACE reads; one entry per CDR3 protein. The data hold under 700,000 distinct CDR3 sequences, with less than 20% observed a single time. The material was PBMCs, obtained around 5 days after the first yellow fever vaccination. These receptors originate from a man younger than 35 who received the YFV17D yellow fever vaccine.

This clonotype was counted a few times. J is TRBJ1-1 and V is TRBV4-3; 7 bases map to TRBD1. In germline, CDR1 is LGHNA, CDR2 YSLEER. The V segment lost 3 bases and the J segment 5 bases; nucleotides outside the gene matches: 15. The CDR3 is 17 residues long. For the CDR3, the DNA is TGCGCCAGCAGCCATGGCCGGAAAGGGGGCGAGGCGACTGAAGCTTTCTTT. Its translation: CASSHGRKGGEATEAFF.

The sample holds a few counts of this clonotype. Just one base apart from a much larger clone, this may be a read error. The V and J genes are TRBV7-2 and TRBJ1-1, with D possibly being TRBD1 (6 bases). This CDR3 spans 14 amino acids. With 4 bases removed from V and 12 bases from J, the gap between germline ends came to 21 bases. The germline V gene encodes CDR1 SGHTA and CDR2 FQGNSA. The CDR3 sequence: CASSSKGGSGATFF. The CDR3 region has the DNA TGTGCCAGCAGCTCGAAGGGGGGATCAGGAGCGACTTTCTTT.

This clonotype was seen a handful of times. The chain recombines TRBV7-2 with TRBJ1-6; 8 bases align to TRBD1. CDR1 is SGHTA and CDR2 is FQGNSA in the germline V gene. Trimming removed 1 base from V and 8 bases from J; junction bases left unmatched: 7. The CDR3 loop spans 16 amino acids. CDR3 sequence (DNA): TGTGCCAGCAGCTTAGTAGCAGGGGGCTTCTATTCACCCCTCCACTTT. Amino acid sequence: CASSLVAGGFYSPLHF.

This clonotype has at least ten counts. The rearrangement uses TRBV14 and TRBJ2-5, with 11 bases lining up with TRBD2. The length of the CDR3 is 20 residues. Germline V gene data show CDR1 as SGHDN and CDR2 as FVKESK. The V gene end was trimmed by 1 base and the J gene end by 4 bases; junction bases not matched to a gene: 17. The CDR3 is CASSQGDPWSSGGLGETQYF. The CDR3 nucleotides read TGTGCCAGCAGCCAAGGGGATCCCTGGTCTAGCGGGGGGCTGGGAGAGACCCAGTACTTC.

The rearrangement uses TRBV7-2 and TRBJ1-3, with D hard to call. CDR3 length: 14 amino acids. Germline assignment: CDR1 SGHTA and CDR2 FQGNSA. V shed 5 bases and J shed 0 bases, with 8 bases lying between them. Here the CDR3 reads CASSLQSSGNTIYF. CDR3 nucleotides: TGTGCCAGCAGCCTCCAGAGCTCTGGAAACACCATATATTTT.

The V and J genes are TRBV5-5 and TRBJ1-1; maybe TRBD1 (5 bases). The CDR3 has 15 residues. The V gene's germline CDR1 is SGHKS and CDR2 YYEKEE (reference sequence). V was pared by 0 bases and J by 2 bases, with 11 bases between. The CDR3 sequence is CASSLGRGENTEAFF. Written as DNA, the CDR3 is TGTGCCAGCAGCTTGGGCCGGGGGGAAAACACTGAAGCTTTCTTT.

The chain links TRBV5-1 to TRBJ1-1; D unresolved. Between the trimmed V and J ends, which lost 0 bases and 4 bases, there was a span of 10 bases. The CDR3 loop spans 14 amino acids. CDR1 is SGHRS and CDR2 is YFSETQ in the germline V gene. CDR3 DNA: TGCGCCAGCAGCTTGGAGGCGGGCGTCACTGAAGCTTTCTTT. Its protein is CASSLEAGVTEAFF.

As for this clonotype: Since a much larger clone is just one base distant, this may be a read error. The rearrangement links TRBV12-3 or TRBV12-4 to TRBJ1-5; D ambiguous. Trimming took 3 bases from V and 2 from J, leaving 2 bases between them. This CDR3 spans 12 amino acids. CDR3 in DNA: TGTGCCAGCAGTTTTCGCAATCAGCCCCAGCATTTT. Encoded protein: CASSFRNQPQHF.

This clonotype was detected ten times or more. This CDR3 is CASSGLYTGELFF. Written as DNA, the CDR3 is TGTGCCAGCAGCGGTTTGTACACCGGGGAGCTGTTTTTT. The chain combines TRBV11-2 with TRBJ2-2; D unclear. V shed 5 bases and J shed 3 bases, with 7 bases lying between them. The germline V gene has CDR1 SGHAT and CDR2 FQNNGV. The CDR3 has 13 residues. The full variable domain, its missing parts supplied by reference TRBV11-2 and TRBJ2-2, is EAGVAQSPRYKIIEKRQSVAFWCNPISGHATLYWYQQILGQGPKLLIQFQNNGVVDDSQLPKDRFSAERLKGVDSTLKIQPAKLEDSAVYLCASSGLYTGELFFGEGSRLTVL.

This clonotype has a count of ten or more. The CDR3 nucleotides are TGTGCCAGCAGCTTGTTTGAGGAGCAGTTCTTC. It codes for CASSLFEEQFF. The chain is built from TRBV5-4 and TRBJ2-1; D is undetermined. The V gene lost 1 base and the J gene lost 10 bases, with 6 bases spanning the gap. CDR3 length: 11 residues. From germline, CDR1 is SGHNT and CDR2 YYREEE (reference sequence). The complete variable domain, with remaining parts taken from reference TRBV5-4 and TRBJ2-1, reads ETGVTQSPTHLIKTRGQQVTLRCSSQSGHNTVSWYQQALGQGPQFIFQYYREEENGRGNFPPRFSGLQFPNYSSELNVNALELDDSALYLCASSLFEEQFFGPGTRLTVL.

V is TRBV20-1 and J is TRBJ2-5; TRBD1 agrees at 12 bases. CDR1 and CDR2 (germline): DFQATT, SNEGSKA (reference sequence). The CDR3 is 14 amino acids. The V segment lost 6 bases and the J segment 5 bases; nucleotides outside the gene matches: 7. The CDR3: CSAAGTGGLETQYF. CDR3 DNA: TGCAGTGCGGCCGGGACAGGGGGCCTGGAGACCCAGTACTTC.

This clonotype was picked up a small number of times. This rearrangement joins TRBV9 to TRBJ2-3; no firm D call. Per the germline V gene, CDR1 is SGDLS and CDR2 is YYNGEE. The CDR3 extends over 15 amino acids. V gave up 2 bases and J gave up 4 bases, with 14 bases separating them. In nucleotides, the CDR3 is TGTGCCAGCAGCGTTTACCCCAGCATGGCAGATACGCAGTATTTT. As protein: CASSVYPSMADTQYF.

This clonotype came up a few times. V usage is TRBV27 and J usage is TRBJ2-3, with TRBD1 identical over 9 bases. The germline CDR1 and CDR2 sequences are MNHEY and SMNVEV (reference sequence). CDR3 length: 16 residues. Trimming cost V 7 bases and J 6 bases; bases outside gene matches: 14. For the CDR3, the DNA is TGTGCCAGCAAATCCCCTCCGGGACAGGGTTACGATACGCAGTATTTT. This encodes CASKSPPGQGYDTQYF.

The V gene is TRBV3-1, the J gene TRBJ2-5; D gene uncertain. Germline-derived CDR1 and CDR2 are LGHDT and YNNKEL (reference sequence). Trimming pared 7 bases from V and 1 base from J, leaving 13 bases between. The CDR3 is 14 amino acids. The CDR3 reads CASTSHWLQETQYF. CDR3 nucleotides: TGTGCCAGCACCTCTCACTGGCTCCAAGAGACCCAGTACTTC.

This sequence joins TRBV5-1 and TRBJ2-7; D not resolved. V lost 0 bases to trimming and J lost 3 bases, with 7 bases between them. The CDR3 totals 13 residues. CDR1 is SGHRS and CDR2 is YFSETQ in the germline V gene. CDR3 residues: CASSLVRNYEQYF. CDR3 DNA sequence: TGCGCCAGCAGCTTGGTAAGAAACTACGAGCAGTACTTC.

This clonotype was observed a few times. The J gene is TRBJ1-1, the V gene TRBV24-1, with D maybe TRBD1 (5 bases). The ends were cut back, 10 bases at V and 2 bases at J, with 19 bases in the middle. CDR1 KGHDR and CDR2 SFDVKD come from the germline V gene. The CDR3 length is 15 residues. CDR3 DNA: TGTGCCACGGGGTCCCGGGCAGGGACTAACACTGAAGCTTTCTTT. Its translation: CATGSRAGTNTEAFF.

This clonotype has a handful of counts. The chain links TRBV19 to TRBJ2-1; TRBD2 agrees at 10 bases. Per the germline V gene, CDR1 is LNHDA and CDR2 is SQIVND (reference sequence). The CDR3 has 14 amino acids. DNA of the CDR3: TGTGCTAGCGGGGGGTTAAGCTCCTACAATGAGCAGTTCTTC. It is translated as CASGGLSSYNEQFF.

This chain connects TRBV7-2 to TRBJ2-5; no reliable D call. The germline CDR1 and CDR2 sequences are SGHTA and FQGNSA. V was pared by 5 bases and J by 4 bases, with 14 bases between. The CDR3 length is 14 residues. CDR3 bases: TGTGCCAGCAGCCCGGCCGCGACAACAGAGACCCAGTACTTC. Translated: CASSPAATTETQYF.

This clonotype is a singleton in its sample. The V gene is TRBV20-1, the J gene TRBJ2-7; TRBD1 matches 8 bases. The CDR3 consists of 15 residues. V lost 6 bases, J lost 6 bases, and 16 bases stayed unmatched. Germline CDR1 is DFQATT and CDR2 is SNEGSKA (reference sequence). CDR3 protein: CSAPLRWETGGEQYF. CDR3 coding DNA: TGCAGTGCGCCGTTAAGGTGGGAAACAGGGGGCGAGCAGTACTTC.

The V call is TRBV3-1, the J call TRBJ1-2; no clear D gene. V lost 1 base, J lost 2 bases, and 8 bases lay in between. CDR3 length: 14 residues. The germline CDR1 and CDR2 sequences are LGHDT and YNNKEL (reference sequence). Here the CDR3 reads CASSQVNGNYGYTF. The CDR3 DNA sequence: TGTGCCAGCAGCCAAGTGAACGGAAACTATGGCTACACCTTC.